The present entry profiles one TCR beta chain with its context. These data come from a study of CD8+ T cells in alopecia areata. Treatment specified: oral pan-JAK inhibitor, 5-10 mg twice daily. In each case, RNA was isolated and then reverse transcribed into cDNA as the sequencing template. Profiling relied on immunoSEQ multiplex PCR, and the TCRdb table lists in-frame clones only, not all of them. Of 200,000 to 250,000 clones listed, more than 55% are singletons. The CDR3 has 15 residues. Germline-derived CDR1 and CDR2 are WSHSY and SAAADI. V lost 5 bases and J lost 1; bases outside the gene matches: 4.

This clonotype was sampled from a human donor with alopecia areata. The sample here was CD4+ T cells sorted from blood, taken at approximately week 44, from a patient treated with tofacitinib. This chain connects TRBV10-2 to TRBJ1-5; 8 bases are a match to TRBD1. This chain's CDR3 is CASSQGARSNQPQHF. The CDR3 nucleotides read TGCGCCAGCAGTCAGGGGGCGCGGAGCAATCAGCCCCAGCATTTT.